Following are 27 T cell receptor beta chains from one sample sequenced in a study of patients and donors after allogeneic stem cell transplantation. TCRdb reprocessed the RT-PCR reads via MiXCR and lists one record per CDR3 protein. Here the sample spans hundreds of thousands of distinct CDR3 sequences, under 20% being singletons. Sample: blood, either unsorted or a sorted T cell fraction (not recorded which). These receptor sequences come from a human donor who was either an allogeneic HSCT recipient or a stem cell or donor lymphocyte infusion donor (not recorded which). It is not recorded whose cells these are; they may come from a transplant donor.

This clonotype has more than one count but fewer than ten. The chain joins TRBV6-1 to TRBJ1-5; possibly TRBD1 for D (6 bases). This CDR3 is 14 amino acids long. The germline V gene has CDR1 MNHNS and CDR2 SASEGT. V was trimmed by 2 bases and J by 7 bases, leaving 12 bases between them. The CDR3 loop is CASSEPGDGQPQHF. The CDR3 bases are TGTGCCAGCAGTGAACCAGGGGATGGCCAGCCCCAGCATTTT.

This clonotype was seen a handful of times. In DNA, the CDR3 is TGTGCCAGCAGCTTAGGCGGCGGACTAGCGGCCACCTTAGGCTACGAGCAGTACTTC. Translation: CASSLGGGLAATLGYEQYF. The chain joins TRBV11-1 to TRBJ2-7; 10 bases are shared with TRBD2. The CDR3 has 19 amino acids. Germline V lookup: CDR1 SGHAT, CDR2 FQDESV (reference sequence). V shed 1 base, J shed 3 bases, and the junction held 15 bases outside the gene matches.

In its sample, this clonotype was seen a few times. The gene calls are TRBV3-1 and TRBJ1-3, with D possibly TRBD1 on 6 matching bases. The V gene lost 5 bases and the J gene lost 1 base, with 12 bases spanning the gap. CDR1 LGHDT and CDR2 YNNKEL come from the germline V gene (reference sequence). The CDR3 has 15 amino acids. CDR3 in amino acids: CASSGDKGSGNTIYF. The CDR3 DNA reads TGTGCCAGCAGCGGGGACAAGGGGTCTGGAAACACCATATATTTT. Combining the CDR3 with reference TRBV3-1 and TRBJ1-3 gives the whole variable domain DTAVSQTPKYLVTQMGNDKSIKCEQNLGHDTMYWYKQDSKKFLKIMFSYNNKELIINETVPNRFSPKSPDKAHLNLHINSLELGDSAVYFCASSGDKGSGNTIYFGEGSWLTVV.

This clonotype was found a few times. The gene calls are TRBV10-3 and TRBJ1-1, with 9 bases aligning to TRBD1. The CDR3 contains 14 residues. Trimming cost V 5 bases and J 1 base; bases outside gene matches: 2. Germline CDR1 is ENHRY and CDR2 is SYGVKD. The CDR3 sequence is CAISSDRGNTEAFF. Written as DNA, the CDR3 is TGTGCCATCAGTTCGGACAGGGGGAACACTGAAGCTTTCTTT.

This clonotype occurred a few times. The J gene is TRBJ2-1, the V gene TRBV6-2 or TRBV6-3, with a possible D match to TRBD1 (5 bases). The CDR3 runs to 13 residues. Trimming stripped 4 bases from V and 14 bases from J, with 18 bases between. CDR1 and CDR2 from the germline V gene are MNHEY and SVGEGT. CDR3 protein: CASSSVERLREFF. CDR3 in DNA: TGTGCCAGCAGTTCCGTCGAACGTCTCAGGGAGTTCTTC.

The chain has TRBV5-1 and TRBJ1-1, with D perhaps matching TRBD1 (6 bases). This CDR3 is 16 amino acids long. Between the trimmed V and J ends, which lost 0 bases and 1 base, there was a span of 13 bases. Germline-derived CDR1 and CDR2 are SGHRS and YFSETQ. This CDR3 is CASSLVTGKGNTEAFF. CDR3 bases: TGCGCCAGCAGCTTGGTGACAGGCAAGGGGAACACTGAAGCTTTCTTT.

In this sample, this clonotype turned up a few times. The V call is TRBV7-8, the J call TRBJ2-7; D remains ambiguous. Germline assignment: CDR1 SGHVS and CDR2 FQNEAQ. This CDR3 is 15 amino acids long. V was trimmed by 4 bases and J by 5 bases, leaving 18 bases between them. CDR3 sequence reads: CASSSGPSGIDEQYF. DNA for the CDR3: TGTGCCAGCAGCTCCGGGCCATCTGGGATCGACGAGCAGTACTTC.

The chain joins TRBV20-1 to TRBJ2-5; possible D gene TRBD1, 6 bases. The V end lost 0 bases, the J end lost 5 bases, and 16 bases lay between the germline ends. Germline assignment: CDR1 DFQATT and CDR2 SNEGSKA (reference sequence). This CDR3 has 15 residues. CDR3 in DNA: TGCAGTGCTAGAGATCACTTCAACAGGGACGAGACCCAGTACTTC. Its translation is CSARDHFNRDETQYF.

The genes are TRBV9 and TRBJ2-3; the D gene is possibly TRBD1 (5 bases). The V end lost 2 bases, the J end lost 1 base, and 11 bases lay between the germline ends. The germline gives CDR1 SGDLS, CDR2 YYNGEE. The CDR3 is 15 residues long. The CDR3 protein is CASSVRDWGTDTQYF. Written as DNA, the CDR3 is TGTGCCAGCAGCGTCAGGGATTGGGGCACAGATACGCAGTATTTT.

This clonotype has more than one count but fewer than ten. J is TRBJ2-1 and V is TRBV20-1; the D is unclear. Germline assignment: CDR1 DFQATT and CDR2 SNEGSKA (reference sequence). The CDR3 has 15 residues. V gave up 0 bases and J gave up 2 bases, with 11 bases separating them. CDR3 sequence (DNA): TGCAGTGCTAGAGATTGGGCCGGCACCTACAATGAGCAGTTCTTC. The encoded protein is CSARDWAGTYNEQFF.

This clonotype came up a few times. This chain joins TRBV6-1 and TRBJ2-5; TRBD2 agrees at 8 bases. The CDR3 is made up of 18 amino acids. Germline V lookup: CDR1 MNHNS, CDR2 SASEGT. J was trimmed by 4 bases and V by 7 bases; bases with no gene match: 20. The chain's CDR3 is CASTIRGAGEVLPETQYF. The CDR3 bases are TGTGCCAGCACTATTAGAGGAGCGGGAGAAGTCCTGCCAGAGACCCAGTACTTC.

This chain connects TRBV5-4 to TRBJ1-1; D is undetermined. The ends were cut back, 4 bases at V and 1 base at J, with 17 bases in the middle. The CDR3 consists of 16 residues. CDR1 is SGHNT and CDR2 is YYREEE in the germline V gene (reference sequence). CDR3 amino acids: CASSPEVFPPNTEAFF. CDR3 DNA sequence: TGTGCCAGCAGCCCCGAGGTCTTTCCACCGAACACTGAAGCTTTCTTT.

The chain joins TRBV30 to TRBJ2-1; possible D gene TRBD2, 5 bases. The length of the CDR3 is 14 residues. The germline V gene has CDR1 GTSNPN and CDR2 SVGIG (reference sequence). Trimming took 0 bases from V and 0 from J, leaving 6 bases between them. The CDR3 bases are TGTGCCTGGAGTGTGGGGAGCTCCTACAATGAGCAGTTCTTC. It specifies CAWSVGSSYNEQFF.

This clonotype was recorded a few times. V gene TRBV12-3 or TRBV12-4 combines with J gene TRBJ2-7; maybe TRBD1 (6 bases). The CDR3 sequence is 14 residues long. Trimming took off 3 bases at V and 6 bases at J, with 15 bases between the two ends. The CDR3 DNA reads as TGTGCCAGCAGTTTGAACAGGGCATTCGGCGAGCAGTACTTC. It encodes CASSLNRAFGEQYF.

V gene TRBV6-1 combines with J gene TRBJ2-3; 7 nucleotides agree with TRBD1. The CDR3 is 16 residues long. Germline loops: CDR1 MNHNS, CDR2 SASEGT. J gave up 0 bases and V 6 bases, and 9 bases lay outside the gene matches. The CDR3 region is CASSPARGISTDTQYF. For the CDR3, the DNA is TGTGCCAGCAGCCCCGCCAGGGGGATTAGCACAGATACGCAGTATTTT.

The chain employs TRBV7-9 and TRBJ2-2, with 7 bases aligning to TRBD1. Trimming cost V 1 base and J 6 bases; bases outside gene matches: 8. Germline V gene lookup returns CDR1 SEHNR and CDR2 FQNEAQ (reference sequence). This CDR3 region has 16 residues. In DNA, the CDR3 is TGTGCCAGCAGCTTAGGAGACAGGGAACTGGCCGGGGAGCTGTTTTTT. Amino acid sequence: CASSLGDRELAGELFF.

This clonotype has at least ten counts. CDR3 sequence reads: CASSQTGTANSPLHF. DNA of the CDR3: TGCGCCAGCAGCCAAACCGGGACAGCAAATTCACCCCTCCACTTT. The chain carries TRBV4-1 and TRBJ1-6, with 7 bases matching TRBD1. The V and J ends lost 2 bases and 7 bases, in that order; junction bases with no gene match: 5. CDR1 and CDR2 from the germline V gene are MGHRA and YSYEKL. This CDR3 region has 15 residues.

This sequence joins TRBV24-1 and TRBJ2-3; D unclear. V was pared by 3 bases and J by 6 bases, with 6 bases between. CDR3 length: 12 amino acids. Germline CDR1 and CDR2: KGHDR and SFDVKD. In DNA form, the CDR3 reads TGTGCCACCAGTGATGGGTCGGATACGCAGTATTTT. Its translation is CATSDGSDTQYF.

A remark on this clonotype: No conserved phenylalanine or tryptophan is present at the end of the CDR3, so a read error is the likely explanation. Because the CDR3's place on the DNA is in doubt, the DNA is left out and the CDR3 is given as listed by TCRdb. The genes are TRBV7-9 and TRBJ1-1. Germline V CDR1 and CDR2: SEHNR, FQNEAQ (reference sequence). Inclusive of both ends, the CDR3 amounts to 8 amino acids. The CDR3 sequence: CASSGIPD.

V usage is TRBV11-3 and J usage is TRBJ2-6, with D uncertain. Looked up from germline, CDR1 is SGHNT and CDR2 is YENEEA. The CDR3 covers 16 residues. Trimming pared 4 bases from V and 2 bases from J, leaving 12 bases between. The CDR3, as DNA: TGTGCCAGCAGCTCCCTGGACGTAACTGGGGCCAACGTCCTGACTTTC. Amino acid sequence: CASSSLDVTGANVLTF.

The chain has TRBV19 and TRBJ1-5, with no clear D. The germline V gene has CDR1 LNHDA and CDR2 SQIVND (reference sequence). The germline V and J ends were trimmed by 6 bases and 2 bases, with 5 bases remaining between them. The CDR3 has 12 amino acids. The CDR3 here is CASRLGNQPQHF. Written as DNA, the CDR3 is TGTGCCAGTAGACTTGGCAATCAGCCCCAGCATTTT.

This clonotype was counted between two and nine times. DNA of the CDR3: TGTGCCAGCAGCCCAAACTTCGGTGGGGCCAACGTCCTGACTTTC. The encoded protein is CASSPNFGGANVLTF. The rearrangement joins TRBV12-3 or TRBV12-4 to TRBJ2-6; D unresolved. The CDR3 runs 15 residues. Trimming cost V 6 bases and J 3 bases, with 12 bases left between them.

In its sample, this clonotype was seen a few times. V and J are TRBV20-1 and TRBJ2-4, with 11 bases that match TRBD2. The CDR3 length is 16 residues. The J segment lost 0 bases and the V segment lost 5 bases, leaving 6 bases of the junction unmatched. The germline V gene encodes CDR1 DFQATT and CDR2 SNEGSKA (reference sequence). The CDR3 region is CSAQRTSGSAKNIQYF. CDR3 sequence (DNA): TGCAGTGCTCAACGGACTAGCGGGTCAGCCAAAAACATTCAGTACTTC.

V usage is TRBV12-3 or TRBV12-4 and J usage is TRBJ1-1; D is unclear. The CDR3 extends over 14 amino acids. Trimming took off 5 bases at V and 1 base at J, with 11 bases between the two ends. The CDR3 DNA follows: TGTGCCAGCAGTCAACGACATCGGAACACTGAAGCTTTCTTT. Translation: CASSQRHRNTEAFF.

The chain couples TRBV9 to TRBJ2-5; 8 bases fit TRBD1. V shed 4 bases, J shed 3 bases, and the junction held 8 bases outside the gene matches. The length of the CDR3 is 15 residues. CDR1 and CDR2 (germline): SGDLS, YYNGEE. CDR3 in amino acids: CASSPSTGVKETQYF. The CDR3 DNA is TGTGCCAGCAGCCCCTCGACAGGGGTTAAAGAGACCCAGTACTTC.

This clonotype appeared a few times. V is TRBV18 and J is TRBJ2-7; 8 bases are shared with TRBD1. With 3 bases clipped from V and 3 bases from J, the junction kept 13 bases outside the gene matches. This CDR3 has 17 amino acids. Germline CDR1 and CDR2: KGHSH and LQKENI. As DNA, the CDR3 is TGTGCCAGCTCACCCCGAGTAGGACAGGGAGGTTTCTACGAGCAGTACTTC. It encodes CASSPRVGQGGFYEQYF.

This clonotype was seen repeatedly, ten times or more. V is TRBV15 and J is TRBJ2-4, with D perhaps TRBD2 (6 bases). Germline V gene data show CDR1 as LNHNV and CDR2 as YYDKDF (reference sequence). The V end lost 1 base, the J end lost 9 bases, and 7 bases lay between the germline ends. CDR3 length: 12 amino acids. CDR3 bases: TGTGCCACCAGCAGAGCCGGGGGCATTCAGTACTTC. Translation: CATSRAGGIQYF.